This T cell receptor (beta chain) was observed in a study of cytomegalovirus exposure and HLA in healthy donors (dated by TCRdb to the late 2010s). Concerning the study at large: An earlier analysis of approximately 640 of the donors reported approximately 300 Gb of sequence data and about 100 million unique TCR beta sequences from around 200 million T cells. An early release that covered around 590 HLA-typed donors contained about 300 gigabases of sequencing data and tens of millions of unique TCR sequences. Among the 398 genotyped donors, approximately 77% belonged to the genetic ancestry cluster associated with self-reported Caucasian donors. The study aimed to test whether signatures of past pathogen exposure could be identified by cataloging public T cell receptors. Using immunosequencing, the study profiled T cell repertoires from approximately 700 subjects and related those repertoires to cytomegalovirus serostatus. In addition to the first cohort of approximately 670 subjects, a separate validation cohort of over 90 different subjects was used. To predict cytomegalovirus infection status, the study combined high-throughput TCR immunosequencing, statistical association of individual TCRs with disease status, and machine learning. In a later analysis, previously published TCR beta repertoires from some 640 donors were re-analyzed and high-resolution HLA genotyping was added so that TCR occurrence patterns could be studied. Rather than using new phenotypic data, the later analysis identified candidate immune exposures from TCR beta sequences and from how often those sequences occurred across donors. In an earlier analysis of 587 of the donors, high-throughput TCR beta sequencing was used to judge whether each TCR beta V gene segment behaved as functional or pseudogenic. Alongside the repertoire data, information on donor age, sex, ethnicity and CMV serostatus was compiled. Genome-wide SNP genotypes for about 65% of the 666 donors were used in a later genetic analysis, which treated that subset as a discovery cohort. All discovery cohort repertoires had been generated on a single sequencing platform. HLA typing included class I and class II loci at four-digit resolution. Typing coverage varied by locus: roughly 629-640 donors for A, B, C, DRB1 and DQB1; roughly 560 for DQA1; around 610 for DPA1; about 450 for DPB1. Four to six DR-DQ haplotypes were handled as single units for association and clustering because linkage in the cohort was strong. Among almost 400 genotyped donors of the cohort, an average of approximately 240,000 unique TCR beta nucleotide sequences were sequenced per donor, roughly 18% of them non-productive.

The investigation overall reported the following: A later analysis associated 15,000 to 20,000 TCR beta sequences with specific HLA alleles at a false discovery rate of 0.05. The cohort was sequenced for TCR beta chains only, and without alpha or paired-chain data the features that could be detected were limited. A later analysis found that most CMV-associated TCR beta chains appeared HLA-restricted, with HLA associations seemingly driven largely by CMV exposure. The authors suggested that the approach could potentially be generalized to other disease states and immunological phenotypes. The study gave a list of more than 150 TCR beta chains associated with cytomegalovirus. CMV serostatus was the only immune exposure information available for the cohort. A further reported finding was that TCR beta sequences accurately predicted the HLA-A and HLA-B alleles for most subjects in the first cohort. In both the original and validation cohorts, the classifier was reported to diagnose cytomegalovirus status with high specificity and sensitivity. Assigning TCR associations to individual alleles was difficult when HLA alleles, especially DR and DQ, strongly co-occurred. Linkage disequilibrium might explain the correlated functional status among segregating V segments, but an unknown experimental factor could not be excluded. In an earlier analysis of 587 of the donors, most TCR beta V segments appeared in productive rearrangements about 90% or about 30% of the time, broadly matching IMGT annotations. Because counts were too low, roughly 18 rarely observed V segments, including chromosome 9 orphons, were left out of the earlier analysis of about 500 of the donors. A cluster of highly shared sequence variants was judged likely to represent a technical artifact of the sequencing pipeline. Across donors, most TCR sequences were observed very rarely, whereas some public TCRs were present in many individuals. A later analysis found that TCR association rates varied across HLA loci, with DRB1 alleles showing the most associated TCRs and HLA-C alleles the fewest. Roughly uniform sequencing depth across donors was assumed in presence/absence analyses, although this assumption may not hold. Compared with the 666-donor mean, donors in an Asian-associated ancestry cluster had fewer N-insertions in productive TCRs, according to a later genetic analysis. HLA typing was unavailable for some donors at each locus, so association tests used only the typed subset. Several of the top co-occurrence clusters appeared to be linked to parvovirus B19, influenza, CMV and Epstein-Barr virus, according to a later analysis. Some IMGT-functional V segments, including TRBV6-2 and TRBV6-3, could not be distinguished by the 87-base-pair reads and were therefore excluded. In a later analysis, HLA-associated TCR beta chains showed more clonal expansion and lower generation probabilities than non-associated chains that were equally common. An association between a missense DCLRE1C variant and V-gene and J-gene trimming of TCR beta chains was found in a later genetic analysis and replicated in an independent cohort. In vitro tests confirmed that three of the cytomegalovirus-associated TCR beta chains recognize cytomegalovirus antigens.

The library was obtained by the immunoSEQ multiplex PCR assay. A mixture of 60 forward primers for TCR Vbeta segments and 13 reverse primers for TCR Jbeta segments was used in the multiplex PCR. Amplification of the CDR3 region of rearranged TCR beta genes was performed with a multiplex PCR assay on genomic DNA. On the Illumina HiSeq System, the amplified TCR beta libraries were sequenced as 87-base-pair reads. The published analysis was carried out like this. In a later analysis, approximately 74 million unique TCR beta chains were counted across the roughly 700 repertoires, and some 10 million of these chains were shared by at least two donors. To remove PCR and sequencing errors, raw reads were error-corrected and collapsed into unique sequences using a nearest-neighbor algorithm that merged closely related sequences. CDR3 sequences were aligned to IMGT reference sequences to assign V, D and J gene segments. For a sequence to be retained, a match of at least six nucleotides to both a V gene segment and a J gene segment was required. Rearrangements were called productive when the CDR3 lacked stop codons and stayed in frame with V and J; all others were non-productive. Following IMGT convention, CDR3 was defined as the stretch from the second conserved V-encoded cysteine up to the conserved J-encoded phenylalanine. The earlier analysis of about 610 of the donors excluded sequences that lacked an unambiguous match to a single V gene segment. In an earlier analysis of roughly 500 of the donors, V segments were called functional above 56.7% productive rearrangements and were called segregating when the between-donor standard deviation exceeded 5%. To diagnose cytomegalovirus status from the catalog of TCR beta chain sequences, a statistical classification framework was built. In a later analysis, TCR nucleotide sequences were compared against IMGT/GENE-DB human TR gene sequences so that V and J genes could be assigned. In a later analysis, CDR3 sequences and most-parsimonious VDJ recombination scenarios were assigned using the TCRdist pipeline. In a later analysis, each TCR beta chain was defined by its CDR3 amino acid sequence together with its V-gene family, and reads without a unique V-gene family were excluded. In a later analysis, around 650 highly shared, low-generation-probability nucleotide sequences were removed to address suspected cross-contamination and a sequencing artifact. For each public chain, a later analysis derived a clonal expansion index from normalized ranks of inferred template counts within each repertoire. Generation probabilities in a later analysis came from a VDJ recombination model fitted to out-of-frame rearrangements, and those results were checked against IGoR. In a later analysis, TCR-TCR, TCR-HLA and TCR-CMV co-occurrence was scored with hypergeometric tests, and a repertoire-size bias correction was applied to TCR pairs. False discovery rates were estimated in a later analysis by permuting HLA or CMV assignments 20 times. A later analysis grouped co-occurring TCRs with DBSCAN, adding TCRdist sequence similarity when clustering within HLA-allele-positive subsets. Co-occurrence clustering excluded repertoires with fewer than 30,000 or more than 120,000 public chains, plus five with anomalous nucleotide sharing. TCRdb obtained this table from immuneACCESS and retained in-frame rearrangements with V and J assigned. These tables miss some clones; where compared with another copy, unresolved V genes account for less than half of the shortfall, and the remainder is unexplained. The V and J calls and clone size come from that table; D and trimming were worked out from the DNA. This sample comprises around 230,000 clones, more than 75% of them detected only once. The ten largest clones add up to about 6.4% of the sample.

Note on this clone: The specificity of this receptor is unknown. Per-base quality was not reported, and no clone a single base away is much larger than it.

The junction shows trimming of 4 bases on V and 0 bases on J, plus 15 bases between the germline ends. The CDR3 runs 16 residues from the cysteine to the phenylalanine. Left in the record is the CDR3 DNA by itself, 48 bases read in frame from the first base. CDR1 SGHTS and CDR2 YDEGEE are derived from the germline V gene. The cohort comprised several hundred healthy bone marrow donors. All cohort members were sampled while nominally healthy, although unrecorded immune exposures were likely present. The donor was CMV seropositive and was included in the group of around 300 seropositive cohort members. A peripheral blood sample was provided by each donor, and peripheral blood mononuclear cells were used for TCR beta sequencing. The Qiagen DNeasy Blood Extraction Kit was used to extract genomic DNA from the blood cell samples.

This sequence uses TRBV5-8 and TRBJ2-3; possibly the D gene is TRBD2, per 7 matching bases. The clonotype comes from a man aged 40-55 years in good health and CMV-seropositive. Material: PBMCs. The bases are TGTGCCAGCAGCCCCCGGGGGGCGCGTAGCACAGATACGCAGTATTTT. It specifies CASSPRGARSTDTQYF.